The 3 T cell receptor beta chains below all came from one sample that was sequenced in a study of shared clonotypes between healthy human individuals. Produced via immunoSEQ multiplex PCR; TCRdb's table is partial and in-frame only. This table has some 1,600,000 clones, around 98% appearing once. The source material was naive CD4+ T cells sorted from blood. The subset here: CD45RA+ positively selected. The origin of the receptors is a man aged 30 to 39 in good health.

The chain is built from TRBV28 and TRBJ1-5; D uncertain. Trimming took 4 bases from V and 6 from J, leaving 16 bases between them. Germline values: CDR1 MDHEN, CDR2 SYDVKM. The CDR3 is 15 residues long. The CDR3 nucleotides are TGTGCCAGCAGTTCGGGCGGCGGCTGGAGTCAGCCCCAGCATTTT. This codes for CASSSGGGWSQPQHF.

The gene calls are TRBV5-6 and TRBJ2-7, with D tentatively TRBD1 (5 bases). The V and J ends lost 3 bases and 0 bases respectively, with 10 bases between them. There are 14 residues in the CDR3. Germline CDR1 reads SGHDT; CDR2 reads YYEEEE. CDR3 amino acids: CASSSDMSSYEQYF. In nucleotides, the CDR3 is TGTGCCAGCAGCTCGGACATGAGCTCCTACGAGCAGTACTTC.

The V call is TRBV29-1, the J call TRBJ1-5; no clear D gene. This CDR3 is 13 amino acids long. Between the trimmed V and J ends, which lost 4 bases and 0 bases, there was a span of 7 bases. Germline V gives CDR1 SQVTM, CDR2 ANQGSEA. The CDR3 DNA reads as TGCAGCGTTGTATACGATAGCAATCAGCCCCAGCATTTT. Its translation: CSVVYDSNQPQHF.